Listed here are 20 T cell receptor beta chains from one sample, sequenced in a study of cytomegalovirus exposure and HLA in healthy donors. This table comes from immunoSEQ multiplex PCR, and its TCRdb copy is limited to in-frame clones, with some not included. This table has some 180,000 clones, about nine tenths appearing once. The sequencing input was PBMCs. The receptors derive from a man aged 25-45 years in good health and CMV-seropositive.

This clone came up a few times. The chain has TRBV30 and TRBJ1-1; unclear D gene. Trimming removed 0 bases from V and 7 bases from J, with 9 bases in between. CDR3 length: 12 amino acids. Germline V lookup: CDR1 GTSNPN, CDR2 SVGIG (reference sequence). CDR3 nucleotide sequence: TGTGCCTGGAGTGTAGGCAGGATTGAAGCTTTCTTT. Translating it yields CAWSVGRIEAFF.

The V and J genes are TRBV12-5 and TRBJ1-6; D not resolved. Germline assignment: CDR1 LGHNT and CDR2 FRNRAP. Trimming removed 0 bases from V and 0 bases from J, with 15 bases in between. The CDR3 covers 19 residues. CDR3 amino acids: CASGLVISSTSSYNSPLHF. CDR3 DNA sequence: TGTGCTAGTGGTTTGGTAATTTCGTCAACAAGCTCCTATAATTCACCCCTCCACTTT.

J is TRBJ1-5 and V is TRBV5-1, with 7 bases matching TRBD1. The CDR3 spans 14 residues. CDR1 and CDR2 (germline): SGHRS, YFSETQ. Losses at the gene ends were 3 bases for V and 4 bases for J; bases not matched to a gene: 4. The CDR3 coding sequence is TGCGCCAGCAGCTCCACGACAGGGAATCAGCCCCAGCATTTT. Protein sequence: CASSSTTGNQPQHF. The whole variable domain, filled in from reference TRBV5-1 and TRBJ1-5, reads KAGVTQTPRYLIKTRGQQVTLSCSPISGHRSVSWYQQTPGQGLQFLFEYFSETQRNKGNFPGRFSGRQFSNSRSEMNVSTLELGDSALYLCASSSTTGNQPQHFGDGTRLSIL.

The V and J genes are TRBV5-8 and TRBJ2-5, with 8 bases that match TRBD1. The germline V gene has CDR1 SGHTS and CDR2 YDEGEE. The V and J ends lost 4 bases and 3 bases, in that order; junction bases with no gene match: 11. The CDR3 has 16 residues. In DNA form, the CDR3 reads TGTGCCAGCAGCCTGGGGGGAAGGACAGGGAAAGAGACCCAGTACTTC. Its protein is CASSLGGRTGKETQYF.

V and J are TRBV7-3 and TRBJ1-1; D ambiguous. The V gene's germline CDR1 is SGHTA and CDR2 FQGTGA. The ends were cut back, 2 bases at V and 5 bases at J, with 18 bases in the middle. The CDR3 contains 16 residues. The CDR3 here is CASSLQSRAQRTEAFF. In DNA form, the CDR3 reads TGTGCCAGCAGCTTACAGTCCCGGGCCCAGAGGACTGAAGCTTTCTTT. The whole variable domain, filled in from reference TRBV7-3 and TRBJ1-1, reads GAGVSQTPSNKVTEKGKYVELRCDPISGHTALYWYRQSLGQGPEFLIYFQGTGAADDSGLPNDRFFAVRPEGSVSTLKIQRTERGDSAVYLCASSLQSRAQRTEAFFGQGTRLTVV.

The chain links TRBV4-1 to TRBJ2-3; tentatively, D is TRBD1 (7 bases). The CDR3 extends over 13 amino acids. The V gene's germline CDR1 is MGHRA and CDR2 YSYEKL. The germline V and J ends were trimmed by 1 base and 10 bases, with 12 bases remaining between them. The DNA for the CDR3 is TGCGCCAGCAGCCAAGTTGACAGGGAGGCGCAGTATTTT. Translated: CASSQVDREAQYF.

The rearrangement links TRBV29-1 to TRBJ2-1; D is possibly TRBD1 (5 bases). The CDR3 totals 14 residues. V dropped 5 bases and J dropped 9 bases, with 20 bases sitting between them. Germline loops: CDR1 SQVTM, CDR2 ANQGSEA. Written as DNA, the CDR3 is TGCAGCGTTCCTACAGCATCCCCAAGGGGTGAGCAGTTCTTC. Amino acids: CSVPTASPRGEQFF.

DNA for the CDR3: TGTGCCAGCAGCCATGACATGGCTGGAAACACCATATATTTT. Its protein is CASSHDMAGNTIYF. This chain links TRBV11-2 with TRBJ1-3, with D hard to call. The germline CDR1 and CDR2 sequences are SGHAT and FQNNGV. This CDR3 contains 14 residues. Trimming left V 5 bases short and J 2 bases short, with 10 bases between. Drawing the rest from reference TRBV11-2 and TRBJ1-3, the complete variable domain is EAGVAQSPRYKIIEKRQSVAFWCNPISGHATLYWYQQILGQGPKLLIQFQNNGVVDDSQLPKDRFSAERLKGVDSTLKIQPAKLEDSAVYLCASSHDMAGNTIYFGEGSWLTVV.

The CDR3 nucleotides read TGTGCCAGCAAGGCCCTTTCAGCCTACAATGAGCAGTTCTTC. Its translation: CASKALSAYNEQFF. J is TRBJ2-1 and V is TRBV25-1; no definite D call. Germline CDR1 and CDR2: MGHDK and SYGVNS. V was trimmed by 7 bases and J by 2 bases, leaving 12 bases between them. This CDR3 is built from 14 residues.

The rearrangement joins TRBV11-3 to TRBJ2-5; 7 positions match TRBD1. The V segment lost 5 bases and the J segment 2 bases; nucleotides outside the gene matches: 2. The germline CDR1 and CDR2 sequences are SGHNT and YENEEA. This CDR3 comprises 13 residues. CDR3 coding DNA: TGTGCCAGCAGCCCACAGGGGCAAGAGACCCAGTACTTC. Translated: CASSPQGQETQYF.

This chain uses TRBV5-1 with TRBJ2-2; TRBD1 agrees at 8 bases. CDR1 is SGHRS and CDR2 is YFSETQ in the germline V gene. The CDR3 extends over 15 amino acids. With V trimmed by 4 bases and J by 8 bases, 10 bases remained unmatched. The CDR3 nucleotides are TGCGCCAGCAGCCTCGGGACAGGAGTGCCAGGGGAGCTGTTTTTT. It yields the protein CASSLGTGVPGELFF.

The CDR3 region has the DNA TGTGCCAGCAGTTTATCAGGGGGGACCTATGGCTACACCTTC. Its protein is CASSLSGGTYGYTF. The gene calls are TRBV27 and TRBJ1-2; a weak D match, TRBD1 (6 bases). The V and J ends lost 0 bases and 4 bases respectively, with 9 bases between them. Looked up from germline, CDR1 is MNHEY and CDR2 is SMNVEV (reference sequence). The CDR3 sequence is 14 residues long.

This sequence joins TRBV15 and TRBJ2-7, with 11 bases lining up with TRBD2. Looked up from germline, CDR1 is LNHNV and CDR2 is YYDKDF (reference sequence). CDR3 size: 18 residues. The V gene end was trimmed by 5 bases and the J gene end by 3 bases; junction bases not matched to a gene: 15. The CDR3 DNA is TGTGCCACCAGCCCCCGCCCCACTAGCGGGAGAAAGAACTACGAGCAGTACTTC. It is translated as CATSPRPTSGRKNYEQYF.

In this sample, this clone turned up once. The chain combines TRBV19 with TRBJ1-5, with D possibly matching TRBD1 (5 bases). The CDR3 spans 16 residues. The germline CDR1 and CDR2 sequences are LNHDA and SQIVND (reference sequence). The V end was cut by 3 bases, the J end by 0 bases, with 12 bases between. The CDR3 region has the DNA TGTGCCAGTAGTATGGTCGGACATAATAGCAATCAGCCCCAGCATTTT. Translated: CASSMVGHNSNQPQHF.

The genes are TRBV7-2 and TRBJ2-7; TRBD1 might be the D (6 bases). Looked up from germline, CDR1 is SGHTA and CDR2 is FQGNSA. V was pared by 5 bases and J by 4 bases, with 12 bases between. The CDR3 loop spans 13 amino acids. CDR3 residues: CASSARDRYEQYF. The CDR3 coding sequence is TGTGCCAGCAGCGCACGTGACAGGTACGAGCAGTACTTC.

The CDR3 reads CASSFNRNNEQFF. The CDR3 coding sequence is TGTGCCAGCAGTTTCAACAGGAACAATGAGCAGTTCTTC. The chain carries TRBV6-5 and TRBJ2-1; D might be TRBD1 (5 bases). V was clipped by 4 bases and J by 5 bases, with 9 bases between them. Germline V gene data show CDR1 as MNHEY and CDR2 as SVGAGI. CDR3 length: 13 amino acids.

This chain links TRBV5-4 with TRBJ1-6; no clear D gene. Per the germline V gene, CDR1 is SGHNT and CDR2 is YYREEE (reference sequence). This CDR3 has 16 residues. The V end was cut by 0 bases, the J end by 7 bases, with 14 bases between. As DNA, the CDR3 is TGTGCCAGCAGCTTGGCCGCGGGCAGACGAAATTCACCCCTCCACTTT. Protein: CASSLAAGRRNSPLHF. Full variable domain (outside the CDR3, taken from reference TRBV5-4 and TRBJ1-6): ETGVTQSPTHLIKTRGQQVTLRCSSQSGHNTVSWYQQALGQGPQFIFQYYREEENGRGNFPPRFSGLQFPNYSSELNVNALELDDSALYLCASSLAAGRRNSPLHFGNGTRLTVT.

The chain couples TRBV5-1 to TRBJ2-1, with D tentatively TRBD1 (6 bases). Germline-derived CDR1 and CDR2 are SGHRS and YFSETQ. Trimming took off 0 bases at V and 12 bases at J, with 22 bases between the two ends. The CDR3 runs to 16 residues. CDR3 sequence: CASSLDGQPPQEGQFF. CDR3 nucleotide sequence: TGCGCCAGCAGCTTGGACGGACAGCCTCCTCAAGAAGGGCAGTTCTTC. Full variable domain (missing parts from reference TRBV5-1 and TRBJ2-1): KAGVTQTPRYLIKTRGQQVTLSCSPISGHRSVSWYQQTPGQGLQFLFEYFSETQRNKGNFPGRFSGRQFSNSRSEMNVSTLELGDSALYLCASSLDGQPPQEGQFFGPGTRLTVL.

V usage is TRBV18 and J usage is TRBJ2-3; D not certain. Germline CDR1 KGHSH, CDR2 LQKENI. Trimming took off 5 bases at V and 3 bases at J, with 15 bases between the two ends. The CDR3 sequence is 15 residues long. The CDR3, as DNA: TGTGCCAGCTCATCCTCACAAGGGTGGACAGATACGCAGTATTTT. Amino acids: CASSSSQGWTDTQYF.

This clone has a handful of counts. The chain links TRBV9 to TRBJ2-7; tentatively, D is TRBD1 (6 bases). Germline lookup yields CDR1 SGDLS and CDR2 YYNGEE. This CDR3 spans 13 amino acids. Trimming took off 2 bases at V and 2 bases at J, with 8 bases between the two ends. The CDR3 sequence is CASSVGQPYEQYF. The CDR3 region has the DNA TGTGCCAGCAGCGTTGGACAGCCCTACGAGCAGTACTTC.